Presented here are 25 T cell receptor beta chains from one specimen sequenced in a study of T cells after posttransplantation cyclophosphamide. A marrow graft followed busulfan-fludarabine conditioning, with cyclophosphamide on days +3 and +4. Clones were read by immunoSEQ multiplex PCR, and TCRdb kept only the in-frame ones, dropping some. Here the sample spans roughly 11,000 clones, under 95% being singletons. The specimen was PBMCs, collected after allogeneic stem cell transplant with posttransplant cyclophosphamide. The receptor set was obtained from a female patient aged 25-40 years who received an allogeneic stem cell transplant from an unrelated donor, was CMV-positive, and had no GVHD. Certain T cells may be donor cells from the graft.

The gene calls are TRBV6-5 and TRBJ2-3; 10 nucleotides agree with TRBD1. The CDR3 covers 15 residues. Germline V gene sequence: CDR1 MNHEY, CDR2 SVGAGI. V gave up 6 bases and J gave up 6 bases; unmatched junction bases: 9. CDR3 bases: TGTGCCAGCAGGCGACAGGGGGCAGGGGAGGATACGCAGTATTTT. Amino acid sequence: CASRRQGAGEDTQYF.

The genes are TRBV6-5 and TRBJ2-6; weak D call: TRBD2 (5 bases). The CDR3 runs to 13 residues. CDR1 and CDR2 (germline): MNHEY, SVGAGI. The V and J ends lost 6 bases and 4 bases respectively, with 7 bases between them. CDR3 DNA: TGTGCCAGCAGCCGCGGGGGGGCCAACGTCCTGACTTTC. This sequence encodes CASSRGGANVLTF.

This chain connects TRBV10-3 to TRBJ1-5; 8 positions match TRBD1. CDR1 and CDR2 from the germline V gene are ENHRY and SYGVKD. The J segment lost 7 bases and the V segment lost 5 bases, leaving 4 bases of the junction unmatched. This CDR3 has 13 residues. The CDR3, as DNA: TGTGCCATCAGTAAGGACAGGGACCAGCCCCAGCATTTT. Amino acid sequence: CAISKDRDQPQHF.

V gene TRBV7-9 combines with J gene TRBJ2-4; 7 positions match TRBD2. The V segment lost 3 bases and the J segment 0 bases; nucleotides outside the gene matches: 2. This CDR3 has 15 amino acids. The germline gives CDR1 SEHNR, CDR2 FQNEAQ (reference sequence). The CDR3 DNA follows: TGTGCCAGCAGCTTGGGAGGGATAGCCAAAAACATTCAGTACTTC. Translating gives CASSLGGIAKNIQYF.

This clone appeared once. This sequence joins TRBV20-1 and TRBJ2-1; no definite D call. Germline V lookup: CDR1 DFQATT, CDR2 SNEGSKA (reference sequence). The CDR3 sequence is 11 residues long. V lost 5 bases, J lost 6 bases, and 8 bases lay in between. Written as DNA, the CDR3 is TGCAGTGCTCCGGGTTTCAATGAGCAGTTCTTC. Its translation: CSAPGFNEQFF.

This clone was seen a single time. The J gene is TRBJ1-4, the V gene TRBV7-2; D is unresolved. The germline V and J ends were trimmed by 3 bases and 4 bases, with 3 bases remaining between them. Germline loops: CDR1 SGHTA, CDR2 FQGNSA. This CDR3 comprises 12 residues. This chain's CDR3 is CASSFGNEKLFF. The DNA of the CDR3 is TGTGCCAGCAGCTTCGGTAATGAAAAACTGTTTTTT.

In nucleotides, the CDR3 is TGTGCCAGCAGTTTTCTTTCTAGCGGGAGGGGTAATGGTGGCTACAATGAGCAGTTCTTC. The encoded protein is CASSFLSSGRGNGGYNEQFF. J is TRBJ2-1 and V is TRBV27; 12 positions agree with TRBD2. V trimming: 3 bases; J trimming: 3 bases; junction bases outside the gene matches: 15. From germline, CDR1 is MNHEY and CDR2 SMNVEV (reference sequence). The CDR3 length is 20 residues.

This clone showed up just a few times. This sequence joins TRBV6-5 and TRBJ2-5; possible D gene TRBD1, 6 bases. The germline gives CDR1 MNHEY, CDR2 SVGAGI. The V and J ends lost 7 bases and 1 base respectively, with 16 bases between them. This CDR3 contains 15 residues. In DNA, the CDR3 is TGTGCCAGCACCGCGACTTGGACAGCCCAAGAGACCCAGTACTTC. It specifies CASTATWTAQETQYF.

This clone has just one count. The CDR3 DNA is TGTGCCAGCAGCGCTGACAGTCACATACAGAACACTGAAGCTTTCTTT. Its translation is CASSADSHIQNTEAFF. The V and J genes are TRBV5-5 and TRBJ1-1; tentatively, D is TRBD1 (5 bases). The CDR3 sequence is 16 residues long. Trimming cost V 4 bases and J 1 base, with 17 bases left between them. Germline V lookup: CDR1 SGHKS, CDR2 YYEKEE (reference sequence).

The V and J genes are TRBV6-1 and TRBJ2-7, with 7 bases fitting TRBD1. The CDR3 has 13 residues. V trimming: 4 bases; J trimming: 2 bases; junction bases outside the gene matches: 2. Germline V lookup: CDR1 MNHNS, CDR2 SASEGT. In DNA form, the CDR3 reads TGTGCCAGCAGTGGACAGGGCCCCTACGAGCAGTACTTC. As protein: CASSGQGPYEQYF.

This chain joins TRBV30 and TRBJ2-2; D ambiguous. The V end lost 3 bases, the J end lost 7 bases, and 9 bases lay between the germline ends. The CDR3 runs 12 residues. Germline lookup yields CDR1 GTSNPN and CDR2 SVGIG (reference sequence). CDR3: CAWSLTIGELFF. The CDR3, as DNA: TGTGCCTGGAGCCTAACCATCGGGGAGCTGTTTTTT.

V usage is TRBV9 and J usage is TRBJ2-1; TRBD2 matches 7 bases. The CDR3 extends over 12 amino acids. The germline V gene encodes CDR1 SGDLS and CDR2 YYNGEE. The V and J ends lost 3 bases and 8 bases, in that order; junction bases with no gene match: 2. As DNA, the CDR3 is TGTGCCAGCAGCGGTAGCGGGTATGAGCAGTTCTTC. It yields the protein CASSGSGYEQFF.

This sequence joins TRBV1 and TRBJ2-1; TRBD2 is taken as the D call from the table, unchecked against the DNA. TRBV1 constitutes a pseudogene. There are 16 residues in the CDR3. The CDR3 DNA reads as TGCACCAGCAGCCATAGTGGGACTAGCGGGAGAAAGGAGCAGTTCTTC. It specifies CTSSHSGTSGRKEQFF.

As for this clone: The same CDR3 arises from other DNA sequences in this sample as well. The chain employs TRBV5-4 and TRBJ2-5; D not resolved. The germline V gene has CDR1 SGHNT and CDR2 YYREEE (reference sequence). V lost 0 bases and J lost 3, with 6 bases in between. The CDR3 consists of 13 residues. This chain's CDR3 is CASSLARKETQYF. The CDR3 bases are TGTGCCAGCAGCTTGGCCAGAAAAGAGACCCAGTACTTC.

The CDR3 is CASSLGGRAQETQYF. The DNA of the CDR3 is TGTGCCAGCAGCTTAGGAGGAAGGGCTCAAGAGACCCAGTACTTC. This chain links TRBV5-8 with TRBJ2-5, with D possibly TRBD2 on 5 matching bases. This CDR3 is 15 amino acids long. In germline, CDR1 is SGHTS, CDR2 YDEGEE. Trimming left V 2 bases short and J 2 bases short, with 13 bases between. The variable domain in full, completed from reference TRBV5-8 and TRBJ2-5, reads EAGVTQSPTHLIKTRGQQATLRCSPISGHTSVYWYQQALGLGLQFLLWYDEGEERNRGNFPPRFSGRQFPNYSSELNVNALELEDSALYLCASSLGGRAQETQYFGPGTRLLVL.

The table lists this clone with a few counts. J is TRBJ1-1 and V is TRBV10-1; D unresolved. V gave up 2 bases and J gave up 2 bases, with 12 bases separating them. This CDR3 has 15 residues. Germline V gene data show CDR1 as WNHNN and CDR2 as SYGVQD (reference sequence). CDR3 DNA sequence: TGCGCCAGCAGTGAGGGCCTAGGGAGAAACACTGAAGCTTTCTTT. The encoded protein is CASSEGLGRNTEAFF.

V usage is TRBV9 and J usage is TRBJ1-3; tentatively, D is TRBD1 (5 bases). This CDR3 is built from 15 residues. Germline values: CDR1 SGDLS, CDR2 YYNGEE. With 0 bases removed from V and 4 bases from J, the gap between germline ends came to 11 bases. The CDR3 reads CASSVGGRVGNTIYF. CDR3 nucleotides: TGTGCCAGCAGCGTAGGGGGCAGGGTCGGAAACACCATATATTTT.

This chain uses TRBV9 with TRBJ1-1; perhaps TRBD1 as D (5 bases). Germline V gene lookup returns CDR1 SGDLS and CDR2 YYNGEE. Between the trimmed V and J ends, which lost 4 bases and 1 base, there was a span of 23 bases. The CDR3 is made up of 18 amino acids. CDR3 nucleotide sequence: TGTGCCAGCAGCCTCCGCCCCACAGGTACCGCATGGAACACTGAAGCTTTCTTT. Translated, it gives CASSLRPTGTAWNTEAFF. Combining the CDR3 with reference TRBV9 and TRBJ1-1 gives the whole variable domain DSGVTQTPKHLITATGQRVTLRCSPRSGDLSVYWYQQSLDQGLQFLIQYYNGEERAKGNILERFSAQQFPDLHSELNLSSLELGDSALYFCASSLRPTGTAWNTEAFFGQGTRLTVV.

V and J are TRBV19 and TRBJ1-1; unclear D gene. The CDR3 extends over 12 amino acids. CDR1 is LNHDA, CDR2 SQIVND, per germline (reference sequence). The ends were cut back, 3 bases at V and 1 base at J, with 3 bases in the middle. CDR3 sequence (DNA): TGTGCCAGTAGTATCGGGAACACTGAAGCTTTCTTT. This translates into CASSIGNTEAFF.

The chain uses TRBV5-6 and TRBJ2-1, with no clear D. Germline-derived CDR1 and CDR2 are SGHDT and YYEEEE. V dropped 4 bases and J dropped 3 bases, with 17 bases sitting between them. The CDR3 is 16 residues long. The CDR3 loop is CASSPGSDRFYNEQFF. CDR3 bases: TGTGCCAGCAGCCCCGGGTCTGATCGTTTCTACAATGAGCAGTTCTTC.

This chain links TRBV19 with TRBJ2-4; 7 nucleotides agree with TRBD2. Germline assignment: CDR1 LNHDA and CDR2 SQIVND (reference sequence). The trim removed 10 bases at V and 1 base at J, leaving 13 bases unmatched. The CDR3 runs to 16 residues. CDR3 DNA sequence: TGTGCCACGGGATACCGGGCGGGAGCGGCCAAAAACATTCAGTACTTC. It codes for CATGYRAGAAKNIQYF.

The rearrangement links TRBV7-9 to TRBJ2-1, with TRBD2 identical over 8 bases. The CDR3 consists of 17 residues. J gave up 9 bases and V 1 base, and 14 bases lay outside the gene matches. Germline loops: CDR1 SEHNR, CDR2 FQNEAQ (reference sequence). The CDR3, as DNA: TGTGCCAGCAGCTTAGGAGGCACCGGGACTAGAATTCGTGAGCAGTTCTTC. Its protein is CASSLGGTGTRIREQFF.

CDR3 residues: CASSLETSGTGGYEQYF. CDR3 in DNA: TGTGCCAGCAGCTTAGAAACCTCCGGGACAGGGGGGTACGAGCAGTACTTC. The V call is TRBV7-9, the J call TRBJ2-7, with 11 bases that match TRBD1. With 1 base clipped from V and 4 bases from J, the junction kept 9 bases outside the gene matches. The CDR3 is 17 residues long. Germline CDR1 is SEHNR and CDR2 is FQNEAQ (reference sequence).

This clone was detected only once. J is TRBJ2-3 and V is TRBV27; possible D gene TRBD2, 6 bases. This CDR3 is 15 amino acids long. Trimming shortened V by 4 bases and J by 4 bases, and 15 bases separated the two germline ends. Germline CDR1 reads MNHEY; CDR2 reads SMNVEV (reference sequence). This CDR3 is CASSYHRRGADTQYF. In nucleotides, the CDR3 is TGTGCCAGCAGTTACCACAGGCGCGGGGCAGATACGCAGTATTTT.

This clone is a singleton in its sample. The chain uses TRBV5-6 and TRBJ1-5, with 11 positions matching TRBD1. The CDR3 loop spans 18 amino acids. Looked up from germline, CDR1 is SGHDT and CDR2 is YYEEEE. Trimming cost V 3 bases and J 0 bases; bases outside gene matches: 8. The CDR3 DNA follows: TGTGCCAGCAGCTCGGGACAGGGGGGTCGGTATAGCAATCAGCCCCAGCATTTT. The encoded protein is CASSSGQGGRYSNQPQHF.